This passage covers 25 T cell receptor beta chains from one sample sequenced in a study of blood T cells in healthy people across ages. The second PCR ran about 6 to 12 cycles with a sample-barcoded 5' primer and J-beta primers. TCRdb passed the 5' RACE reads through MiXCR, listing each CDR3 protein once. The table records some 800,000 distinct CDR3 sequences, around 42% of them present only once. Sequenced material: blood. These receptors were taken from a man aged 60 to 75 in good health.

This clonotype was picked up a small number of times. The V call is TRBV28, the J call TRBJ2-5; a weak D match, TRBD1 (6 bases). This CDR3 region has 15 residues. V gave up 3 bases and J gave up 1 base, with 12 bases separating them. CDR1 is MDHEN and CDR2 is SYDVKM in the germline V gene. The DNA for the CDR3 is TGTGCCAGCAGTTTGCAGGGGTTAGTCCAAGAGACCCAGTACTTC. Translation: CASSLQGLVQETQYF.

The chain links TRBV12-3 or TRBV12-4 to TRBJ2-1; TRBD1 aligns across 8 bases. V was clipped by 7 bases and J by 3 bases; unmatched bases: 2. The CDR3 is 13 residues long. CDR3 in amino acids: CASNGQGYNEQFF. The DNA of the CDR3 is TGTGCCAGCAATGGACAGGGCTACAATGAGCAGTTCTTC.

This clonotype has a count of ten or more. The rearrangement links TRBV10-3 to TRBJ1-2; D is uncertain. V dropped 3 bases and J dropped 3 bases, with 8 bases sitting between them. Germline loops: CDR1 ENHRY, CDR2 SYGVKD. The CDR3 covers 13 residues. CDR3 residues: CAISETQHYGYTF. The CDR3 coding sequence is TGTGCCATCAGTGAAACTCAACACTATGGCTACACCTTC.

The CDR3 DNA sequence: TGTGCCAGCAGGTGGACAGGCTATAACACTGAAGCTTTCTTT. This translates into CASRWTGYNTEAFF. The V gene is TRBV6-6, the J gene TRBJ1-1; 7 nucleotides line up with TRBD1. V was pared by 6 bases and J by 2 bases, with 6 bases of the junction left unmatched. CDR3 length equals 14 residues. The V gene's germline CDR1 is MNHNY and CDR2 SVGAGI (reference sequence).

The chain employs TRBV7-2 and TRBJ2-1; TRBD1 matches 9 bases. Germline assignment: CDR1 SGHTA and CDR2 FQGNSA. V was clipped by 1 base and J by 9 bases; unmatched bases: 7. The CDR3 extends over 15 amino acids. DNA of the CDR3: TGTGCCAGCAGCTTAGGTTTGGGACAGGGCGGTGAGCAGTTCTTC. It translates to CASSLGLGQGGEQFF.

This clonotype has more than one count but fewer than ten. The V and J genes are TRBV5-6 and TRBJ2-7; 10 bases are shared with TRBD1. The CDR3 is 16 residues long. V was pared by 0 bases and J by 8 bases, with 11 bases of the junction left unmatched. Germline CDR1 reads SGHDT; CDR2 reads YYEEEE. The DNA of the CDR3 is TGTGCCAGCAGCTTGGGGGACAGGGGTCATGCCGGACAGCAGTACTTC. Translating gives CASSLGDRGHAGQQYF.

The chain carries TRBV20-1 and TRBJ2-1, with TRBD2 matching 7 bases. Germline CDR1 is DFQATT and CDR2 is SNEGSKA (reference sequence). This CDR3 has 14 amino acids. With V trimmed by 1 base and J by 5 bases, 5 bases remained unmatched. The CDR3 nucleotides read TGCAGTGCTAGAGTCCGGGGGGTAAACAATGAGCAGTTCTTC. It encodes CSARVRGVNNEQFF.

The chain employs TRBV5-1 and TRBJ2-3; the D call may be TRBD1 or TRBD2 (5 bases each). CDR1 is SGHRS, CDR2 YFSETQ, per germline. V gave up 9 bases and J gave up 0 bases, with 32 bases separating them. CDR3 length: 20 amino acids. The DNA of the CDR3 is TGCGCCACCAACCCGGGGTGGGGGAATCGGGGAAATTCAAGCACAGATACGCAGTATTTT. Translation: CATNPGWGNRGNSSTDTQYF.

In regard to this clonotype: A junction end diverges from the germline sequence, so it may reflect a read error. CDR3 amino acids: CAYRGVGAYGQYF. The CDR3, as DNA: TGTGCCTACAGGGGTGTAGGGGCCTACGGGCAGTACTTC. The chain employs TRBV2 and TRBJ2-7, with 7 bases identical to TRBD1. CDR3 size: 13 residues. Germline V gene lookup returns CDR1 SNHLY and CDR2 FYNNEI.

The chain recombines TRBV5-1 with TRBJ2-5; maybe TRBD2 (6 bases). V was trimmed by 3 bases and J by 2 bases, leaving 11 bases between them. This CDR3 spans 14 amino acids. The germline gives CDR1 SGHRS, CDR2 YFSETQ. The CDR3 spells CASSWDGGQETQYF. The CDR3 nucleotides are TGCGCCAGCAGCTGGGACGGGGGACAAGAGACCCAGTACTTC.

The table lists this clonotype with a count of one. V gene TRBV5-1 combines with J gene TRBJ2-5, with D possibly being TRBD1 or TRBD2 (5 bases each). Germline values: CDR1 SGHRS, CDR2 YFSETQ. V lost 0 bases and J lost 1, with 19 bases in between. This CDR3 region has 18 residues. The CDR3: CASSLGSRGGGGQETQYF. For the CDR3, the DNA is TGCGCCAGCAGCTTGGGCAGCCGGGGCGGAGGCGGCCAAGAGACCCAGTACTTC.

As concerns this clonotype: The CDR3 carries no conserved terminal phenylalanine or tryptophan, so it likely arises from a read error. V usage is TRBV10-3 and J usage is TRBJ2-7, with TRBD2 matching 8 bases. The germline V gene encodes CDR1 ENHRY and CDR2 SYGVKD. CDR3 length equals 18 residues. After removal of 2 bases from V and 1 base from J, the junction contained 13 bases not matched to a gene. CDR3 in amino acids: CAISELYQVTSESYEQYL. In DNA, the CDR3 is TGTGCCATCAGTGAGCTGTATCAGGTGACTAGCGAATCCTACGAGCAGTACTTA.

Concerning this clonotype itself: This clone may be a read error of a much larger clone one base away. The V gene is TRBV29-1, the J gene TRBJ2-1; TRBD1 matches at 9 bases. The CDR3 runs to 14 residues. Germline CDR1 and CDR2: SQVTM and ANQGSEA. CDR3 in amino acids: CSVVLGTGSNEQVF. In DNA, the CDR3 is TGCAGCGTTGTTTTAGGGACAGGGAGTAATGAGCAGGTCTTC.

The chain has TRBV15 and TRBJ1-4; 10 bases line up with TRBD1. V lost 1 base to trimming and J lost 4 bases; unmatched junction nucleotides: 3. CDR3 length: 16 residues. Looked up from germline, CDR1 is LNHNV and CDR2 is YYDKDF (reference sequence). CDR3 loop: CATSRGTGGLNEKLFF. CDR3 DNA sequence: TGTGCCACCAGCAGAGGGACAGGGGGACTTAATGAAAAACTGTTTTTT.

The rearrangement uses TRBV18 and TRBJ2-5, with 13 nucleotides matching TRBD2. TRBJ2-7 matches the DNA end more closely, so the J call is doubtful. From germline, CDR1 is KGHSH and CDR2 LQKENI. The CDR3 runs 15 residues. CDR3 amino acids: CASSPPGTSGVEQYF. For the CDR3, the DNA is TGTGCCAGCTCACCTCCGGGGACTAGCGGGGTCGAGCAGTACTTC.

This rearrangement joins TRBV27 to TRBJ2-1; a weak D match, TRBD1 (6 bases). V gave up 6 bases and J gave up 6 bases, with 24 bases separating them. The germline CDR1 and CDR2 sequences are MNHEY and SMNVEV (reference sequence). The CDR3 consists of 17 residues. The CDR3 DNA reads as TGTGCCAGCAGCGTTGGGGCCGGCCAGAGGGACATCAATGAGCAGTTCTTC. Its protein product is CASSVGAGQRDINEQFF.

This clonotype was detected many times. This chain links TRBV12-3 or TRBV12-4 with TRBJ2-7, with TRBD1 as a possible D gene (5 bases). This CDR3 has 11 amino acids. Trimming left V 7 bases short and J 7 bases short, with 11 bases between. The chain's CDR3 is CASTQGKEQYF. CDR3 sequence (DNA): TGTGCCAGCACCCAGGGTAAAGAGCAGTACTTC.

CDR3 sequence reads: CSARKTLQETQYF. The CDR3 bases are TGCAGTGCTAGAAAGACACTACAAGAGACCCAGTACTTC. The J gene is TRBJ2-5, the V gene TRBV20-1; D is ambiguous. Germline V CDR1 and CDR2: DFQATT, SNEGSKA (reference sequence). Trimming left V 2 bases short and J 2 bases short, with 9 bases between. The CDR3 consists of 13 residues.

This clonotype came up a few times. CDR3 loop: CSLGLAGYEQYF. CDR3 nucleotide sequence: TGCAGTCTCGGGCTAGCGGGGTACGAGCAGTACTTC. This chain joins TRBV20-1 and TRBJ2-7; 9 nucleotides match TRBD2. This CDR3 has 12 residues. The J segment lost 4 bases and the V segment lost 8 bases, leaving 6 bases of the junction unmatched. The germline V gene encodes CDR1 DFQATT and CDR2 SNEGSKA (reference sequence).

J is TRBJ2-1 and V is TRBV5-1, with D perhaps matching TRBD1 (5 bases). CDR1 is SGHRS, CDR2 YFSETQ, per germline. V dropped 0 bases and J dropped 5 bases, with 12 bases sitting between them. CDR3 length: 15 amino acids. CDR3: CASSLVPKGHNEQFF. CDR3 bases: TGCGCCAGCAGCTTGGTCCCGAAGGGGCACAATGAGCAGTTCTTC. Full variable domain (outside the CDR3, taken from reference TRBV5-1 and TRBJ2-1): KAGVTQTPRYLIKTRGQQVTLSCSPISGHRSVSWYQQTPGQGLQFLFEYFSETQRNKGNFPGRFSGRQFSNSRSEMNVSTLELGDSALYLCASSLVPKGHNEQFFGPGTRLTVL.

This clonotype has just a few counts. This chain links TRBV4-3 with TRBJ2-1; 8 positions match TRBD2. The CDR3 totals 17 residues. Losses at the gene ends were 0 bases for V and 9 bases for J; bases not matched to a gene: 13. Per the germline V gene, CDR1 is LGHNA and CDR2 is YSLEER. CDR3 in amino acids: CASSQEQRGPLRGEQFF. The CDR3, as DNA: TGCGCCAGCAGCCAAGAACAGCGGGGGCCCCTTAGGGGTGAGCAGTTCTTC.

Here the CDR3 reads CASSLAQSEQYF. The CDR3 region has the DNA TGTGCCAGCAGCTTAGCGCAAAGCGAGCAGTACTTC. The chain combines TRBV7-9 with TRBJ2-7, with D hard to call. CDR1 is SEHNR and CDR2 is FQNEAQ in the germline V gene (reference sequence). The length of the CDR3 is 12 residues. Trimming stripped 0 bases from V and 6 bases from J, with 6 bases between.

CDR3 sequence: CASSPNRDTQYF. Here the CDR3 DNA reads TGTGCCAGCAGTCCGAACAGGGATACGCAGTATTTT. The chain has TRBV5-8 and TRBJ2-3, with a possible D match to TRBD1 (5 bases). The CDR3 length is 12 residues. In germline, CDR1 is SGHTS, CDR2 YDEGEE. V was shortened by 5 bases and J by 6 bases, with 10 bases between the two germline ends.

For this clonotype: Sequence at one end of the junction differs from germline and may be a read error. V usage is TRBV7-8 and J usage is TRBJ1-5; 7 nucleotides line up with TRBD1. The V gene's germline CDR1 is SGHVS and CDR2 FQNEAQ. The CDR3 sequence is 14 residues long. The CDR3, as DNA: TGTGCCAACAGCTTAGATACAGGGGAACAGCCCCAGCATTTT. It codes for CANSLDTGEQPQHF.

CDR3 in DNA: TGTGCCAGCAGCTTCGAATTGACCGGGGAGCTGTTTTTT. Translation gives CASSFELTGELFF. J is TRBJ2-2 and V is TRBV7-9; no clear D gene. V lost 3 bases to trimming and J lost 5 bases, with 7 bases between them. The CDR3 length is 13 residues. Germline lookup yields CDR1 SEHNR and CDR2 FQNEAQ (reference sequence).